These T cell receptor beta chains were read from a single sample in a study of blood T cell repertoires in COVID-19. The protocol was immunoSEQ multiplex PCR, while the TCRdb copy is restricted to in-frame clones and leaves out a portion. Among around 140,000 clones listed, approximately 79% were seen once. The sequenced material came from PBMCs or T cells enriched from blood (not recorded which). The receptors stem from a man aged 35 to 55 with acute COVID-19. Both conserved end residues are trimmed from each CDR3.

V gene: TRBV29-1; J gene: TRBJ1-3; CDR3 protein: SVEDGGNGNTIY
V gene: TRBV2; J gene: TRBJ2-7; CDR3 protein: ASSEMAGGPVGEQY
V gene: TRBV6-4; J gene: TRBJ2-3; CDR3 protein: ASSVGTSGTYTQY
V gene: TRBV27; J gene: TRBJ1-6; CDR3 protein: ASSLAQGAQLAYNSPLH
V gene: TRBV27; J gene: TRBJ2-3; CDR3 protein: ASSLYLAGDTQY
V gene: TRBV5-1; J gene: TRBJ1-1; CDR3 protein: ASSFGTAGEAF
V gene: TRBV7-2; J gene: TRBJ2-3; CDR3 protein: ASSNLGLVADTQY
V gene: TRBV19; J gene: TRBJ1-3; CDR3 protein: ASDSGVGNTIY
V gene: TRBV6-4; J gene: TRBJ1-2; CDR3 protein: ASSPQDRAART
V gene: TRBV20-1; J gene: TRBJ2-7; CDR3 protein: SAYGTNEQY
V gene: TRBV19; J gene: TRBJ2-7; CDR3 protein: ASTKGDADYEQY
V gene: TRBV9; J gene: TRBJ2-1; CDR3 protein: ASSVLRTGPYNEQF
V gene: TRBV9; J gene: TRBJ1-2; CDR3 protein: ASSVEHRGEYGYT
V gene: TRBV28; J gene: TRBJ1-5; CDR3 protein: ASTTGMGGNQPQH
V gene: TRBV9; J gene: TRBJ2-3; CDR3 protein: ASSVVPGGADTQY
V gene: TRBV27; J gene: TRBJ1-6; CDR3 protein: ASSLWGQGANFNSPLH
V gene: TRBV7-9; J gene: TRBJ1-5; CDR3 protein: ASSGGDNRDQPQH
V gene: TRBV13; J gene: TRBJ2-1; CDR3 protein: ASSFRAPGEQF
V gene: TRBV7-9; J gene: TRBJ2-1; CDR3 protein: ASSPGLVQF
V gene: TRBV7-2; J gene: TRBJ2-1; CDR3 protein: ASNLGGRAGNEQF
V gene: TRBV5-4; J gene: TRBJ2-1; CDR3 protein: ASSLPLGLAGDGEQF
V gene: TRBV24-1; J gene: TRBJ2-3; CDR3 protein: ATSDAAAGGLDTQY
V gene: TRBV18; J gene: TRBJ1-1; CDR3 protein: ASSEQLGDTEAF
V gene: TRBV5-1; J gene: TRBJ1-5; CDR3 protein: ASSPGTLDSNQPQH
V gene: TRBV6-1; J gene: TRBJ2-3; CDR3 protein: ASSGGGTSGLWDTQY
V gene: TRBV9; J gene: TRBJ2-5; CDR3 protein: ASSTGGGRERETQY
V gene: TRBV15; J gene: TRBJ2-3; CDR3 protein: ATSDNPGGDTQY
V gene: TRBV10-3; J gene: TRBJ2-1; CDR3 protein: AILSGGDYNEQF
V gene: TRBV5-1; J gene: TRBJ1-1; CDR3 protein: ASSPTVNIFMNTEAF
V gene: TRBV11-2; J gene: TRBJ2-7; CDR3 protein: ASSLEHRSFYEQY
V gene: TRBV29-1; J gene: TRBJ2-3; CDR3 protein: SVARGLTDTQY
V gene: TRBV7-2; J gene: TRBJ2-3; CDR3 protein: ASSPTSGRGDTQY
V gene: TRBV6-5; J gene: TRBJ1-1; CDR3 protein: ASSQQGLTEAF
V gene: TRBV10-2; J gene: TRBJ1-5; CDR3 protein: ASSESTGALSNQPQH
V gene: TRBV10-1; J gene: TRBJ2-5; CDR3 protein: ASRAGRLAGGKTQY
V gene: TRBV10-1; J gene: TRBJ2-1; CDR3 protein: ASSWGGNEQF
V gene: TRBV24-1; J gene: TRBJ2-3; CDR3 protein: ATSGPSAGFPPDTQY
V gene: TRBV18; J gene: TRBJ1-2; CDR3 protein: ASSPAGQGAVGYT
V gene: TRBV28; J gene: TRBJ2-2; CDR3 protein: ASSFLQGTGELF
V gene: TRBV29-1; J gene: TRBJ2-1; CDR3 protein: SVGSGGASEQF
V gene: TRBV15; J gene: TRBJ1-5; CDR3 protein: ATSREENQPQH
V gene: TRBV19; J gene: TRBJ1-5; CDR3 protein: ASFGRGNQPQH